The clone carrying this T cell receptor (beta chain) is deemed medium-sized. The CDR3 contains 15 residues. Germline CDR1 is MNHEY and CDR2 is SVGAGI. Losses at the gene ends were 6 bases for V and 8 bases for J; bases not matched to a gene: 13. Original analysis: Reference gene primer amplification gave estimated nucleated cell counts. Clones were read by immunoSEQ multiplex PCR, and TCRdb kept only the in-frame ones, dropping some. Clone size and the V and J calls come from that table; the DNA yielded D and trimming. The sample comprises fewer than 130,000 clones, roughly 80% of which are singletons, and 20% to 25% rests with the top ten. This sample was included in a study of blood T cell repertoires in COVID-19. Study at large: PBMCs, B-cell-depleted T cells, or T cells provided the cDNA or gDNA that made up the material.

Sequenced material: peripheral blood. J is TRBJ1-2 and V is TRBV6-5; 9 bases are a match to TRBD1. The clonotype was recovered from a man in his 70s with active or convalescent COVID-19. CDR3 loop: CASSSLDRGEYGYTF. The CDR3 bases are TGTGCCAGCAGCAGCCTCGACAGGGGGGAATACGGCTACACCTTC.